Sequencing of this T cell receptor beta chain was carried out in a study of cytomegalovirus exposure and HLA in healthy donors. Findings and limits, study-wide: In a later analysis, a genetic analysis reported fewer productive-TCR N-insertions in an Asian-associated ancestry cluster than the cohort average. Further analysis, carried out later, found HLA-associated TCR beta chains more clonally expanded than equally common other chains. There were some public TCRs occurring in many donors, but most TCR sequences were rare.

The CDR3 is 12 residues long. With 10 bases removed from V and 3 bases from J, the gap between germline ends came to 11 bases. Germline CDR1 is SGHAT and CDR2 is FQNNGV. The PCR was carried out with 60 Vbeta primers and 13 Jbeta primers. This table comes from immunoSEQ multiplex PCR, and its TCRdb copy is limited to in-frame clones, with some not included. The table includes 100,000 to 120,000 clones, 83% detected once. Turning to this clone: Its antigen remains unknown.

The sequence derives from a man younger than 35 in good health and CMV-seronegative. This sequence joins TRBV11-2 and TRBJ2-3; D is unclear. Sequenced material: PBMCs. The CDR3 DNA sequence: TGTGCCACCCTTGCGGTGACAGATACGCAGTATTTT. Translating gives CATLAVTDTQYF.